The 25 T cell receptor beta chains given below trace back to one sample, sequenced in a study of T cells after somatic rescue of genetic block. Here immunoSEQ multiplex PCR was the method, and the copy in TCRdb shows in-frame clones only, minus some. The sample has around 14,000 clones; about three quarters are singletons. Sequencing input: peripheral blood mononuclear cells (PBMCs). The source of these receptors is a boy between 10 and 17 years old.

The chain links TRBV9 to TRBJ1-6; D unresolved. CDR1 is SGDLS, CDR2 YYNGEE, per germline. The CDR3 consists of 11 residues. V was cut by 4 bases and J by 13 bases, with 9 bases left in between. This chain's CDR3 is CASSTPGPLHF. The CDR3 DNA sequence: TGTGCCAGCAGCACTCCGGGCCCCCTCCACTTT.

In this sample, this clone turned up a few times. This chain uses TRBV6-5 with TRBJ2-1; D is uncertain. V was trimmed by 0 bases and J by 5 bases, leaving 14 bases between them. The CDR3 loop spans 16 amino acids. From germline, CDR1 is MNHEY and CDR2 SVGAGI. The CDR3 loop reads CASSYSNWFGHNEQFF. CDR3 DNA sequence: TGTGCCAGCAGTTACTCGAATTGGTTCGGGCACAATGAGCAGTTCTTC.

The chain uses TRBV12-5 and TRBJ2-1, with no clear D. This CDR3 is built from 11 residues. Germline V gives CDR1 LGHNT, CDR2 FRNRAP. V was cut by 6 bases and J by 8 bases, with 8 bases left in between. In DNA form, the CDR3 reads TGTGCTAGTGGGGGCTGGGATGAGCAGTTCTTC. Translated: CASGGWDEQFF.

The V and J genes are TRBV9 and TRBJ2-3; TRBD1 matches at 11 bases. This CDR3 is built from 16 residues. V lost 2 bases and J lost 1; bases outside the gene matches: 3. The germline gives CDR1 SGDLS, CDR2 YYNGEE. CDR3 sequence reads: CASSVGQGEGTDTQYF. CDR3 nucleotide sequence: TGTGCCAGCAGCGTGGGACAGGGGGAAGGCACAGATACGCAGTATTTT.

The chain joins TRBV6-1 to TRBJ1-5, with 12 positions matching TRBD1. Losses at the gene ends were 6 bases for V and 6 bases for J; bases not matched to a gene: 6. The CDR3 has 15 residues. CDR1 and CDR2 (germline): MNHNS, SASEGT. CDR3 in DNA: TGTGCCAGCAGGTCGGGACAGGGGGCAGGTCAGCCCCAGCATTTT. Protein: CASRSGQGAGQPQHF.

This clone has just a few counts. This sequence joins TRBV28 and TRBJ1-2; D is perhaps TRBD1 (5 bases). Trimming shortened V by 3 bases and J by 1 base, and 12 bases separated the two germline ends. This CDR3 is 15 amino acids long. Per the germline V gene, CDR1 is MDHEN and CDR2 is SYDVKM. The CDR3 region is CASSFGAPINYGYTF. CDR3 coding DNA: TGTGCCAGCAGTTTTGGGGCGCCAATTAACTATGGCTACACCTTC.

The chain couples TRBV5-1 to TRBJ2-1; 11 positions match TRBD2. This CDR3 is built from 16 residues. Germline CDR1 and CDR2: SGHRS and YFSETQ. V shed 0 bases, J shed 4 bases, and the junction held 3 bases outside the gene matches. CDR3 loop: CASSLGSGGAYNEQFF. The DNA of the CDR3 is TGCGCCAGCAGCTTGGGTAGCGGGGGGGCGTACAATGAGCAGTTCTTC.

This clone showed up just a few times. This sequence joins TRBV4-1 and TRBJ1-3; no definite D call. CDR3 length: 14 amino acids. V lost 2 bases, J lost 3 bases, and 8 bases lay in between. CDR1 MGHRA and CDR2 YSYEKL come from the germline V gene. CDR3 bases: TGCGCCAGCAGCCAACGGGAAAATGGAAACACCATATATTTT. It codes for CASSQRENGNTIYF.

This clone has a single count. V gene TRBV11-2 combines with J gene TRBJ2-5; D call uncertain. The J call may be mistaken, given a closer DNA end match to TRBJ2-7. This CDR3 contains 11 residues. CDR1 and CDR2 (germline): SGHAT, FQNNGV. The CDR3 DNA sequence: TGTGCCAGCAGCTTTTGGGACGAGCAGTACTTC. Translated, it gives CASSFWDEQYF.

The genes are TRBV2 and TRBJ1-5; no clear D. This CDR3 comprises 14 residues. V lost 5 bases, J lost 8 bases, and 16 bases lay in between. CDR1 is SNHLY and CDR2 is FYNNEI in the germline V gene. The chain's CDR3 is CASSRVFIAEPQHF. DNA for the CDR3: TGTGCCAGCAGTAGGGTTTTCATAGCGGAGCCCCAGCATTTT. Combining the CDR3 with reference TRBV2 and TRBJ1-5 gives the whole variable domain EPEVTQTPSHQVTQMGQEVILRCVPISNHLYFYWYRQILGQKVEFLVSFYNNEISEKSEIFDDQFSVERPDGSNFTLKIRSTKLEDSAMYFCASSRVFIAEPQHFGDGTRLSIL.

The rearrangement joins TRBV18 to TRBJ2-5; 8 nucleotides match TRBD1. V trimming: 3 bases; J trimming: 5 bases; junction bases outside the gene matches: 8. The CDR3 has 15 amino acids. CDR1 and CDR2 from the germline V gene are KGHSH and LQKENI. DNA for the CDR3: TGTGCCAGCTCACCGCCGACAGGGGCAGGGGAGACCCAGTACTTC. This translates into CASSPPTGAGETQYF.

The chain is built from TRBV6-1 and TRBJ1-2; D is uncertain. Trimming pared 4 bases from V and 5 bases from J, leaving 11 bases between. The CDR3 has 13 residues. Per germline, CDR1 MNHNS and CDR2 SASEGT. CDR3 bases: TGTGCCAGCAGTGTGTGGGAGCGGTATGGCTACACCTTC. Amino acids: CASSVWERYGYTF.

This clone has only one observation. The gene calls are TRBV18 and TRBJ1-5; D unclear. With 5 bases removed from V and 3 bases from J, the gap between germline ends came to 5 bases. CDR1 is KGHSH and CDR2 is LQKENI in the germline V gene. CDR3 length equals 12 residues. The CDR3 region has the DNA TGTGCCAGCTCAGTCCTCAATCAGCCCCAGCATTTT. Translation gives CASSVLNQPQHF.

The chain joins TRBV5-1 to TRBJ2-2, with 8 bases fitting TRBD1. Looked up from germline, CDR1 is SGHRS and CDR2 is YFSETQ. The CDR3 sequence is 14 residues long. Trimming removed 7 bases from V and 4 bases from J; junction bases left unmatched: 6. The CDR3 nucleotides read TGCGCCAGCCAGGACAGGGCCGTCACCGGGGAGCTGTTTTTT. This translates into CASQDRAVTGELFF.

In the case of this clone: The same CDR3 can be traced to other DNA sequences in this sample. The chain couples TRBV9 to TRBJ1-2; 11 positions match TRBD1. There are 18 residues in the CDR3. J lost 6 bases, V lost 0 bases, and 13 bases had no gene match. Looked up from germline, CDR1 is SGDLS and CDR2 is YYNGEE. The CDR3 DNA follows: TGTGCCAGCAGCGTAGAACCGACCGGGACAGGGGGTCAAAATGGCTACACCTTC. This sequence encodes CASSVEPTGTGGQNGYTF.

CDR3 amino acids: CASSFRDSSYNEQFF. In DNA form, the CDR3 reads TGTGCCAGCAGTTTCCGGGACTCGTCCTACAATGAGCAGTTCTTC. This chain connects TRBV28 to TRBJ2-1; TRBD2 might be the D (6 bases). This CDR3 is built from 15 residues. V gave up 3 bases and J gave up 1 base, with 10 bases separating them. From germline, CDR1 is MDHEN and CDR2 SYDVKM.

This clone was counted a few times. In DNA, the CDR3 is TGTGCCAGCAGTTTATTGTGGAAGTTACCCATCGAAGGTAGCGGGTACTACAATGAGCAGTTCTTC. It encodes CASSLLWKLPIEGSGYYNEQFF. V is TRBV27 and J is TRBJ2-1, with 7 positions matching TRBD2. Germline values: CDR1 MNHEY, CDR2 SMNVEV (reference sequence). With V trimmed by 1 base and J by 3 bases, 24 bases remained unmatched. This CDR3 is built from 22 residues.

This chain joins TRBV6-5 and TRBJ1-2; no firm D call. The V end was cut by 6 bases, the J end by 8 bases, with 13 bases between. The CDR3 consists of 12 residues. In germline, CDR1 is MNHEY, CDR2 SVGAGI. The CDR3 protein is CASREGPKGYTF. The CDR3 DNA reads TGTGCCAGCAGAGAGGGCCCCAAAGGCTACACCTTC.

The chain carries TRBV23-1 and TRBJ2-2; D call uncertain. TRBV23-1 is identified as an open reading frame with a role that is uncertain. This CDR3 spans 14 amino acids. Deletions cut 2 bases from V and 3 bases from J, with 7 bases between. CDR3 sequence: CASSQIIYTGELFF. CDR3 DNA sequence: TGCGCCAGCAGTCAAATCATATACACCGGGGAGCTGTTTTTT.

The chain has TRBV7-9 and TRBJ1-2, with 9 bases identical to TRBD1. Germline V gives CDR1 SEHNR, CDR2 FQNEAQ (reference sequence). The CDR3 runs to 14 residues. The trim removed 5 bases at V and 8 bases at J, leaving 9 bases unmatched. In DNA, the CDR3 is TGTGCCAGCAGCCCTCTCGGGACAGGGACCGGCTACACCTTC. This encodes CASSPLGTGTGYTF. The complete variable domain, with remaining parts taken from reference TRBV7-9 and TRBJ1-2, reads DTGVSQNPRHKITKRGQNVTFRCDPISEHNRLYWYRQTLGQGPEFLTYFQNEAQLEKSRLLSDRFSAERPKGSFSTLEIQRTEQGDSAMYLCASSPLGTGTGYTFGSGTRLTVV.

The chain employs TRBV7-9 and TRBJ1-2; D unclear. Germline assignment: CDR1 SEHNR and CDR2 FQNEAQ (reference sequence). The CDR3 has 13 residues. Trimming removed 1 base at V and 1 base at J, with 4 bases between. The CDR3 here is CASSLGGNYGYTF. The CDR3, as DNA: TGTGCCAGCAGCTTAGGGGGTAACTATGGCTACACCTTC.

In its sample, this clone was seen once. The rearrangement uses TRBV4-2 and TRBJ2-3; no reliable D call. Trimming shortened V by 1 base and J by 4 bases, and 9 bases separated the two germline ends. Germline CDR1 and CDR2: LGHNA and YNFKEQ. The CDR3 runs 14 residues. CDR3 protein: CASSQVQLPDTQYF. CDR3 DNA: TGTGCCAGCAGCCAAGTACAGCTCCCAGATACGCAGTATTTT.

The V and J genes are TRBV9 and TRBJ1-2, with 7 bases that match TRBD1. The CDR3 consists of 15 residues. V lost 2 bases, J lost 7 bases, and 11 bases stayed unmatched. Germline CDR1 reads SGDLS; CDR2 reads YYNGEE. This CDR3 reads CASSVDNRGQIGYTF. DNA for the CDR3: TGTGCCAGCAGCGTGGATAATAGGGGGCAGATTGGCTACACCTTC.

V is TRBV19 and J is TRBJ2-4; TRBD1 agrees at 7 bases. Germline CDR1 reads LNHDA; CDR2 reads SQIVND (reference sequence). The CDR3 has 14 residues. J was trimmed by 2 bases and V by 7 bases; bases with no gene match: 5. CDR3 bases: TGTGCCAGTACTGCACAGGGGACCAAAAACATTCAGTACTTC. The encoded protein is CASTAQGTKNIQYF. Filled out from reference TRBV19 and TRBJ2-4, the complete variable domain reads DGGITQSPKYLFRKEGQNVTLSCEQNLNHDAMYWYRQDPGQGLRLIYYSQIVNDFQKGDIAEGYSVSREKKESFPLTVTSAQKNPTAFYLCASTAQGTKNIQYFGAGTRLSVL.

The rearrangement links TRBV4-2 to TRBJ2-1, with 9 bases matching TRBD2. The CDR3 is made up of 17 amino acids. The germline gives CDR1 LGHNA, CDR2 YNFKEQ. The V gene end was trimmed by 0 bases and the J gene end by 2 bases; junction bases not matched to a gene: 5. This CDR3 reads CASSQDWREGTYNEQFF. The CDR3 region has the DNA TGTGCCAGCAGCCAAGACTGGCGGGAGGGGACCTACAATGAGCAGTTCTTC.